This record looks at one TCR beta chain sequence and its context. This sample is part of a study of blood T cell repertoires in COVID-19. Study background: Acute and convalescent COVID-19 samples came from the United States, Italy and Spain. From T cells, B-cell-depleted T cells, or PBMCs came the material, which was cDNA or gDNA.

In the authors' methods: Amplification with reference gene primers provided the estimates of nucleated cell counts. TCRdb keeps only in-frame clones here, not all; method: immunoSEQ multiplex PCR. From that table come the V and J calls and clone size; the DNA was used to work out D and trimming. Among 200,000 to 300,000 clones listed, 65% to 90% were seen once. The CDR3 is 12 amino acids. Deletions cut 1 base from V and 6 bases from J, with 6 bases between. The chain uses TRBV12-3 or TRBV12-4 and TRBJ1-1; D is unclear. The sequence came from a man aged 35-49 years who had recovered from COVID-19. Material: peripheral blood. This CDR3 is CASSLVGPEAFF. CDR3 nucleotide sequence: TGTGCCAGCAGTTTAGTTGGGCCTGAAGCTTTCTTT.